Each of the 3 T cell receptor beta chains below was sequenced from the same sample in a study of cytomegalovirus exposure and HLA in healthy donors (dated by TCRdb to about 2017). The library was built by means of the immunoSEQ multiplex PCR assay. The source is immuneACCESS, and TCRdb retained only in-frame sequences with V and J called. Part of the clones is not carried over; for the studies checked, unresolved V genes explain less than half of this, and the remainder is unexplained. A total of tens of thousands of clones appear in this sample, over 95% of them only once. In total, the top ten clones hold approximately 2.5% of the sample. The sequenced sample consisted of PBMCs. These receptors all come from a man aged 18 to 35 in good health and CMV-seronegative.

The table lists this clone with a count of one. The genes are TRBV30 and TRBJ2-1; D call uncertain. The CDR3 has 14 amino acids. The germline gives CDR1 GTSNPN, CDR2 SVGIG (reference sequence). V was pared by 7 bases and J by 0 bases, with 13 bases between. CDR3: CASVRASSYNEQFF. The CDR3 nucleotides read TGTGCCTCCGTACGTGCGAGCTCCTACAATGAGCAGTTCTTC. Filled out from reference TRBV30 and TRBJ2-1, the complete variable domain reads SQTIHQWPATLVQPVGSPLSLECTVEGTSNPNLYWYRQAAGRGLQLLFYSVGIGQISSEVPQNLSASRPQDRQFILSSKKLLLSDSGFYLCASVRASSYNEQFFGPGTRLTVL.

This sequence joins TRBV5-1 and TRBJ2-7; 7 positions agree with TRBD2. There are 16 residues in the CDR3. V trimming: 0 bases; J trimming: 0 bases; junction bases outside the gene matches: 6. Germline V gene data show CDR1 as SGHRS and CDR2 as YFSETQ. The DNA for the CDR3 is TGCGCCAGCAGCTTGGCAGGCGGGAGCTACTCCTACGAGCAGTACTTC. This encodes CASSLAGGSYSYEQYF.

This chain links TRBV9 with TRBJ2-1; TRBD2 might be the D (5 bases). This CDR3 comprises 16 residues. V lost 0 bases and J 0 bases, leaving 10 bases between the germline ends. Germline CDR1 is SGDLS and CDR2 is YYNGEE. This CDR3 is CASSVGTGSSYNEQFF. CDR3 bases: TGTGCCAGCAGCGTAGGAACGGGAAGCTCCTACAATGAGCAGTTCTTC.